The present T cell receptor (beta chain) was sequenced within a study of chemoradiotherapy in HPV16-positive cancers. As for the study in general: Candidate HPV-specific clones and shared TCR motifs came from two HPV16-positive patients. Study outcomes and limitations: The functional HPV-specific definition rests on just two HPV16-positive patients. During treatment, candidate HPV-specific clones and E7-related motifs expanded in tumor.

Over chemoradiotherapy, repertoires were sampled more than once. Profiling relied on immunoSEQ multiplex PCR, and the TCRdb table lists in-frame clones only, not all of them. The sample lists approximately 30,000 clones; more than 85% were seen once. The CDR3 covers 16 residues. The ends lost 4 bases at V and 4 bases at J; junction bases unmatched: 11. Germline V gene data show CDR1 as MDHEN and CDR2 as SYDVKM. Of note for this clone: Its specificity is unknown.

This sequence originates from a human donor with HPV-associated anogenital cancer. This chain links TRBV28 with TRBJ2-7, with 9 bases fitting TRBD1. The sequenced sample was blood, obtained from a patient who underwent chemoradiotherapy. The CDR3 DNA sequence: TGTGCCAGCAGTTCAAACGGACAGGGGAAAATATACGAGCAGTACTTC. Translating it yields CASSSNGQGKIYEQYF.